This T cell receptor beta chain was recorded in a study of post-analysis software for immune sequencing data. About the research overall: Patients with relapsing-remitting, secondary progressive and progressive-relapsing multiple sclerosis courses were all represented. Study-level results: Relative to controls, patients with multiple sclerosis showed significantly lower normalized Chao1 diversity. Samples prepared in the same batch strongly co-clustered by F measure. Compared with controls, patients had more of 4 to 6 TRBV segments, including TRBV5-6, TRBV5-1 and TRBV20-1.

Each TCR beta cDNA library carried unique molecular identifiers. Each sample of roughly 0.95 to 10 million input T cells yielded 500,000 or so cDNA molecules, so each molecule approximated one T cell. In TCRdb, the PCR reads were re-called with MiXCR into one record per CDR3 protein. The sample comprises 820,000 or so distinct CDR3 sequences, 53% of which are singletons, and 4.6% rests with the top ten. In the case of this clonotype: Its antigen is not known.

This CDR3 region has 12 residues. Trimming stripped 6 bases from V and 7 bases from J, with 13 bases between. Germline-derived CDR1 and CDR2 are SNHLY and FYNNEI. Sequencing was performed on blood. The chain joins TRBV2 to TRBJ2-7; the D gene is possibly TRBD1 (5 bases). The clonotype was recovered from a girl aged 10 to 17 with multiple sclerosis. Here the CDR3 reads CASRLDTWEQYF. The CDR3 DNA reads TGTGCCAGCAGATTGGACACTTGGGAGCAGTACTTC.